This TCR beta chain emerged from a study of chemoradiotherapy in HPV16-positive cancers. Background on the study: Candidate HPV-specific T-cell clones and common TCR motifs came from functional assays in two HPV16-positive patients. Study-level points and caveats: For HPV16-positive patients, expanding HPV-responsive T cells associated with longer recurrence-free survival.

Repeated repertoire sampling spanned the course of chemoradiotherapy. On this clone itself: As yet, its antigen is unknown.

Here immunoSEQ multiplex PCR was the method, and the copy in TCRdb shows in-frame clones only, minus some. The sample shows tens of thousands of clones, around nine tenths of them seen only once. There are 16 residues in the CDR3. Germline trimming cut 2 bases from V and 4 bases from J; bases unmatched to any gene: 3. Germline CDR1 ENHRY, CDR2 SYGVKD. This TCR was sampled from a human donor with HPV-associated anogenital cancer. V usage is TRBV10-3 and J usage is TRBJ2-5, with 14 bases lining up with TRBD2. The source material was blood, sampled from a patient who underwent chemoradiotherapy. This CDR3 is CAISEGTSGSGETQYF. CDR3 sequence (DNA): TGTGCCATCAGTGAGGGGACTAGCGGGAGTGGAGAGACCCAGTACTTC.